The following is a T cell receptor beta chain sequence with its context. Some clones are missing from TCRdb's copy, which holds only in-frame ones; the method was immunoSEQ multiplex PCR. Of about 120,000 clones in the sample, roughly 86% were seen once. This sample is part of a study of T cell responses to AZD1222 COVID-19 vaccine. Germline values: CDR1 SEHNR, CDR2 FQNEAQ (reference sequence). V was clipped by 4 bases and J by 5 bases, with 12 bases between them. The CDR3 length is 14 residues. The TCR sequence derives from an adult in good health. The V call is TRBV7-9, the J call TRBJ2-1; the D is unclear. The material was peripheral blood, obtained on day 0 of AZD1222 vaccination. The CDR3 DNA reads TGTGCCAGCAGCTCCCGGACGGACCACAATGAGCAGTTCTTC. This gives the protein CASSSRTDHNEQFF.